What follows describes a single T cell receptor beta chain. This specimen belongs to a study of CD8 T cells in Susac syndrome. From blood CD8+ and CD4+ T cells, the TCR beta chain was sequenced. Matched for age and sex, the controls were healthy donors. The authors negatively isolated CD8+ and CD4+ T cells and FACS-enriched TEMRA cells. RNA totalling roughly 0.45 to 1 ug underwent reverse transcription with random hexamers. Coverage of TCR beta CDR3 amplification by immunoSEQ multiplex PCR extended to 54 Vbeta and 13 Jbeta. TCRdb re-analysed the immunoSEQ multiplex PCR reads in MiXCR, keeping a single row per CDR3 protein. The sample lists tens of thousands of distinct CDR3 sequences; over 85% were seen once. The source of this sequence is a human donor in good health. Sequenced sample: CD8+ T cells from PBMCs.

CDR3 sequence: CASSEGDLSYNEQFF. For the CDR3, the DNA is TGTGCCAGCAGTGAAGGAGACCTCTCCTACAATGAGCAGTTCTTC. J is TRBJ2-1 and V is TRBV2; D unclear. CDR3 length equals 15 residues. Trimming shortened V by 1 base and J by 0 bases, and 7 bases separated the two germline ends. CDR1 is SNHLY and CDR2 is FYNNEI in the germline V gene.